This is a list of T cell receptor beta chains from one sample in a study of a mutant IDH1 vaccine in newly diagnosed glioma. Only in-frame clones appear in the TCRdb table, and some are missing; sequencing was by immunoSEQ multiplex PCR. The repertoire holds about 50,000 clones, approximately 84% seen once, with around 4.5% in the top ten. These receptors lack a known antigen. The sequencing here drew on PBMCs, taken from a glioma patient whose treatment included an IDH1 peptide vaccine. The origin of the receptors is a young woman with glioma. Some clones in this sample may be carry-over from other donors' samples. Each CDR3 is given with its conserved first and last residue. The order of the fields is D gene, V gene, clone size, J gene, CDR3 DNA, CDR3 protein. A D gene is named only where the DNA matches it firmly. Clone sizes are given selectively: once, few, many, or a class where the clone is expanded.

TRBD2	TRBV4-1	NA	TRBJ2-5	TGCGCCAGCAGCCAGGGCCTGACTAGCGGTGCCCAAGAGACCCAGTACTTC	CASSQGLTSGAQETQYF
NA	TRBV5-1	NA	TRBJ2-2	TGCGCCAGCAGCTCTGGGTCCTTAACCGGGGAGCTGTTTTTT	CASSSGSLTGELFF
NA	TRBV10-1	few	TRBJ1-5	TGCGCCAGCAGTGAGGCGGGGAGTGGACCCCAGCATTTT	CASSEAGSGPQHF
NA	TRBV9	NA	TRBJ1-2	TGTGCCAGCAGCGTAGATGTCTGGGGGAGCTATGGCTACACCTTC	CASSVDVWGSYGYTF
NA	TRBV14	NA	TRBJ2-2	TGTGCCAGCAGCCGGCGCGGAAGAGGCACCGGGGAGCTGTTTTTT	CASSRRGRGTGELFF
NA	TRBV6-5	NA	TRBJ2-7	TGTGCCAGCAGTTACGGGGGGGGCGGCCTCTACGAGCAGTACTTC	CASSYGGGGLYEQYF
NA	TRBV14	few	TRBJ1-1	TGTGCCTCTGCGACCGCCTACGGCACTGAAGCTTTCTTT	CASATAYGTEAFF
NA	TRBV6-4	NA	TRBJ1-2	TGTGCCAGCAGTGAAGAAGTTGGAGGGAACTATGGCTACACCTTC	CASSEEVGGNYGYTF
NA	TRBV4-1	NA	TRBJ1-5	TGCGCCAGCAGCCAAGAGGGCCGCTATAGCAATCAGCCCCAGCATTTT	CASSQEGRYSNQPQHF
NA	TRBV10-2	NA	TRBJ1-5	TGCGCCAGCAGTGAAGGATTTGGCAATCAGCCCCAGCATTTT	CASSEGFGNQPQHF
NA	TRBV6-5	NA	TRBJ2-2	TGTGCCAGCCGGGACCTGAACACCGGGGAGCTGTTTTTT	CASRDLNTGELFF
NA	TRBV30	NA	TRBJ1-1	TGTGCCTCCTCCCGGGCAGGAGCGGGGACTGAAGCTTTCTTT	CASSRAGAGTEAFF
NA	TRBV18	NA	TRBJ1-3	TGTGCCAGCTCACCGGGCAGCTCTGGAAACACCATATATTTT	CASSPGSSGNTIYF
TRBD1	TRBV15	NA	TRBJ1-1	TGTGCCACCAGCAAACCAGGGGGGTTCACTGAAGCTTTCTTT	CATSKPGGFTEAFF
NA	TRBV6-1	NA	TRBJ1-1	TGTGCCAGCAGTGAAAGCAGTGGGAGGCGTACTGAAGCTTTCTTT	CASSESSGRRTEAFF
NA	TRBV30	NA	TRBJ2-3	TGTGCCTGGAGTGTACCCATGGACCCAAGCACAGATACGCAGTATTTT	CAWSVPMDPSTDTQYF
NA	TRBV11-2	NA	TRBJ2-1	TGTGCCAGCAGCTTAACCGCCCCGAATTCCCTTTACAATGAGCAGTTCTTC	CASSLTAPNSLYNEQFF
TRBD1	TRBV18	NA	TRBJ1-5	TGTGCCAGCTCACCAAAACAACGGCTACAGGGGGCGACCAATCAGCCCCAGCATTTT	CASSPKQRLQGATNQPQHF
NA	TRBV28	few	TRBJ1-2	TGTGCCAGCAGTCGACAGGCGGAGGCTGGCTACACCTTC	CASSRQAEAGYTF
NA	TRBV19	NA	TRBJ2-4	TGTGCCAGTAGTATAGCATGGGTTAGCAAAAACATTCAGTACTTC	CASSIAWVSKNIQYF
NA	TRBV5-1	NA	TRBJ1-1	TGCGCCAGCAGCTTGGCCGAGAAGTTTGGCACTGAAGCTTTCTTT	CASSLAEKFGTEAFF
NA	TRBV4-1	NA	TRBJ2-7	TGCGCCAGCAGCCAAGGGCAACTCTACGAGCAGTACTTC	CASSQGQLYEQYF
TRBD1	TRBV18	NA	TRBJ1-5	TGTGCCAGCTCACCAAGACAGGGTGATCAGCCCCAGCATTTT	CASSPRQGDQPQHF
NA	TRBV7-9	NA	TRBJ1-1	TGTGCCAGCAGCACTTTAAACACTGAAGCTTTCTTT	CASSTLNTEAFF
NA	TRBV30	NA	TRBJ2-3	TGTGCCTGGAGTGTGTGGGGGTCAGATACGCAGTATTTT	CAWSVWGSDTQYF
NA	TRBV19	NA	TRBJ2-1	TGTGCCAGTACTATTCAATGGGGCACGGTATATGAGCAGTTCTTC	CASTIQWGTVYEQFF
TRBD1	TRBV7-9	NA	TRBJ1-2	TGTGCCAGCAGCTTGGGACAGGGGACTAACTATGGCTACACCTTC	CASSLGQGTNYGYTF
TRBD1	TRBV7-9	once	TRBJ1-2	TGTGCCAGCAGCGGTCCCGGGACAGGGAACTATGGCTACACCTTC	CASSGPGTGNYGYTF
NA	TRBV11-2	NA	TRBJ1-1	TGTGCCAGCAGCTTAGTCGGACAGAGCCTCGTGAACACTGAAGCTTTCTTT	CASSLVGQSLVNTEAFF
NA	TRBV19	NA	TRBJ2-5	TGTGCCAGTAGTATAGAGGTGGGGGCTTGGGGTAAAGAGACCCAGTACTTC	CASSIEVGAWGKETQYF
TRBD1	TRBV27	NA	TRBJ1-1	TGTGCCAGTTGGGGACAGGGGGACACTGAAGCTTTCTTT	CASWGQGDTEAFF
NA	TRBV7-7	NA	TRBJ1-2	TGTGCTAGCAGCTCCGCTGAGGGCGGCTACACCTTC	CASSSAEGGYTF
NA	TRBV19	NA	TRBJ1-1	TGTGCCAGTAAGGATCCCCCGGAGCAGGGTGGAGCTCAAAACATGAACACTGAAGCTTTCTTT	CASKDPPEQGGAQNMNTEAFF
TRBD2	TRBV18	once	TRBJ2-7	TGTGCCAGCTCACCACCCAGCGGGAGTCGCAACGAGCAGTACTTC	CASSPPSGSRNEQYF
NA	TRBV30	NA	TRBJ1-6	TGTGCCTGGGAGACTAGGACTCTGAGGAATTCACCCCTCCACTTT	CAWETRTLRNSPLHF
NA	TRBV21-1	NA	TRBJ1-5	TGTGCCAGCAGCACCTTGGGACAGGGGAGTATGAAACGCGGCAATCAGCCCCAGCATTTT	CASSTLGQGSMKRGNQPQHF
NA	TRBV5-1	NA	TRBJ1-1	TGCGCCAGCAGCAACCGCCCCGGGGGTGAAGCTTTCTTT	CASSNRPGGEAFF
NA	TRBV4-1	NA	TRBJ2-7	TGCGCCAGCAGCCAAGAAGGCCCCCCCCGGAGAAACGAGCAGTACTTC	CASSQEGPPRRNEQYF
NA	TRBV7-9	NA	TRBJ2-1	TGTGCCAGCAGCTTAGCGGGTTCTTTCCACAATGAGCAGTTCTTC	CASSLAGSFHNEQFF
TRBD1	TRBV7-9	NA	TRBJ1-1	TGTGCCAGCAGCTTGGGACAGGGGGCCACTGAAGCTTTCTTT	CASSLGQGATEAFF
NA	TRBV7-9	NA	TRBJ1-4	TGTGCCAGCAGCGGCCGGACTTCGCACTCTCTTGACCATAATGAAAAACTGTTTTTT	CASSGRTSHSLDHNEKLFF
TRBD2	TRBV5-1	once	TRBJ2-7	TGCGCCAGCAGCTTGGTATCGGCTAGCGGTTACGAGCAGTACTTC	CASSLVSASGYEQYF
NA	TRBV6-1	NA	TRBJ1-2	TGTGCCAGCAGGGGGGCCAACTATGGCTACACCTTC	CASRGANYGYTF
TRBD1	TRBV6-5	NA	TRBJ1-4	TGTGCCAGCAGTAGACAGGGGTTTTTTGGAAAACTGTTTTTT	CASSRQGFFGKLFF
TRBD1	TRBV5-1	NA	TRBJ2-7	TGCGCCAGCAGCTTGGGTCGGAGACAGGGAGTTCACGAGCAGTACTTC	CASSLGRRQGVHEQYF
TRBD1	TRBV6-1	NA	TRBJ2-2	TGTGCCAGCAGTGAAGAGGACAGGGGCTTTTTTCTTGGCGGGGAGCTGTTTTTT	CASSEEDRGFFLGGELFF
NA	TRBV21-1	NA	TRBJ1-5	TGTGCCAGGGGGGGTTGTTATAATCAGCCCCAGCATTTT	CARGGCYNQPQHF
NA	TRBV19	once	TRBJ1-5	TGTGCCAGTAGTATGGCCCGAGGGGAGCCCCAGCATTTT	CASSMARGEPQHF
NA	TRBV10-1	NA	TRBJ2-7	TGCGCCAGCAGTGAAGGGAACGAGCAGTACTTC	CASSEGNEQYF
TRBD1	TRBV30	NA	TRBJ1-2	TGTGCCTGGAGGGAGGGGGCAAATGGCTACACCTTC	CAWREGANGYTF
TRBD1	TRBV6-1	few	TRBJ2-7	TGTGCCAGCAGTGAAGATGGGACAGGTTCCTACGAGCAGTACTTC	CASSEDGTGSYEQYF
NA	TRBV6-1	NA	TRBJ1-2	TGTGCCAGCAGTGAAGCACGGCGGTGGGGCAACACCTTC	CASSEARRWGNTF
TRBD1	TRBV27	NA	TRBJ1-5	TGTGCCAGTCGGGGACAGTACAATCAGCCCCAGCATTTT	CASRGQYNQPQHF